The clone carrying this T cell receptor (beta chain) is a singleton in its sample. Its target is not known. This sample was taken from a study of vaccination and CD4 T cells after COVID-19. As to treatment: roughly ten-day PBMC culture with coronavirus spike peptide pools or control peptides (ViraFEST assay). Oncomine TCR Beta short-read sequencing was applied to DNA from cultured CD4+ T cells. One entry per CDR3 protein, called by TCRdb with MiXCR from the PCR reads. This table has roughly 8,400 distinct CDR3 sequences, approximately 60% appearing once. Germline values: CDR1 SGHVS, CDR2 FQNEAQ. V shed 5 bases and J shed 3 bases, with 14 bases lying between them. The CDR3 loop spans 14 amino acids.

V gene TRBV7-8 combines with J gene TRBJ2-7, with D perhaps TRBD1 (6 bases). The sample here was cultured CD4+ T cells from blood, taken after SARS-CoV-2 vaccination. This receptor was taken from a human donor with COVID-19. In DNA form, the CDR3 reads TGTGCCAGCAGCAGGCCAGGGGTCGGCTACGAGCAGTACTTC. Amino acids: CASSRPGVGYEQYF.